The 13 T cell receptor beta chains below were found in one sample sequenced in a study of shared clonotypes between healthy human individuals. TCRdb's table, derived via immunoSEQ multiplex PCR, lists solely in-frame clones and lacks some. The sample lists under 550,000 clones; almost 97% were seen once. Sample: naive CD4+ T cells sorted from blood. The sample's subset: CD45RA+ positively selected. The origin of the receptors is a woman between 25 and 40 years old in good health.

The CDR3 sequence is CAISEGLALNEQYF. The DNA of the CDR3 is TGTGCCATCAGTGAGGGACTAGCTCTCAACGAGCAGTACTTC. This chain uses TRBV10-3 with TRBJ2-7, with TRBD2 identical over 8 bases. This CDR3 has 14 amino acids. Germline trimming cut 2 bases from V and 5 bases from J; bases unmatched to any gene: 5. The V gene's germline CDR1 is ENHRY and CDR2 SYGVKD.

This clone was found a few times. The chain is built from TRBV9 and TRBJ2-7, with unresolved D. The CDR3 covers 13 residues. Trimming took off 0 bases at V and 6 bases at J, with 10 bases between the two ends. Germline V lookup: CDR1 SGDLS, CDR2 YYNGEE. The CDR3 reads CASSVGGVGEQYF. The CDR3 DNA is TGTGCCAGCAGCGTAGGAGGAGTGGGCGAGCAGTACTTC. The full variable domain, with the rest looked up from reference TRBV9 and TRBJ2-7, is DSGVTQTPKHLITATGQRVTLRCSPRSGDLSVYWYQQSLDQGLQFLIQYYNGEERAKGNILERFSAQQFPDLHSELNLSSLELGDSALYFCASSVGGVGEQYFGPGTRLTVT.

This chain links TRBV7-9 with TRBJ2-5; D call uncertain. Trimming took 5 bases from V and 4 from J, leaving 11 bases between them. Looked up from germline, CDR1 is SEHNR and CDR2 is FQNEAQ (reference sequence). CDR3 size: 13 residues. CDR3: CASSGRRGETQYF. In DNA, the CDR3 is TGTGCCAGCAGCGGTCGCCGAGGAGAGACCCAGTACTTC.

This clone was observed once. The rearrangement links TRBV6-4 to TRBJ2-2; 13 nucleotides align to TRBD2. Germline V gene data show CDR1 as MRHNA and CDR2 as SNTAGT. The CDR3 is 15 residues long. Germline trimming cut 3 bases from V and 5 bases from J; bases unmatched to any gene: 0. The CDR3 DNA follows: TGTGCCAGCAGTGAGGGACTAGCGGGAACCGGGGAGCTGTTTTTT. Translated, it gives CASSEGLAGTGELFF.

The chain combines TRBV6-5 with TRBJ1-5; D is undetermined. V lost 3 bases, J lost 9 bases, and 18 bases lay in between. The germline V gene has CDR1 MNHEY and CDR2 SVGAGI. This CDR3 region has 15 residues. CDR3 loop: CASSYQMDSTGPQHF. The CDR3 region has the DNA TGTGCCAGCAGTTATCAAATGGACTCCACCGGGCCCCAGCATTTT.

Concerning this clone: Within the sample, other DNA sequences also encode this same CDR3. This chain uses TRBV5-1 with TRBJ2-3; D is undetermined. V lost 0 bases, J lost 2 bases, and 7 bases lay in between. Germline CDR1 SGHRS, CDR2 YFSETQ. This CDR3 region has 14 residues. The CDR3 reads CASSLAGLTDTQYF. The CDR3 DNA is TGCGCCAGCAGCTTGGCGGGTCTCACAGATACGCAGTATTTT. Variable domain in full (rest from reference TRBV5-1 and TRBJ2-3): KAGVTQTPRYLIKTRGQQVTLSCSPISGHRSVSWYQQTPGQGLQFLFEYFSETQRNKGNFPGRFSGRQFSNSRSEMNVSTLELGDSALYLCASSLAGLTDTQYFGPGTRLTVL.

This sequence joins TRBV10-3 and TRBJ2-5; 9 bases map to TRBD1. Matching the DNA end better, TRBJ2-7 makes the J call doubtful. CDR1 is ENHRY and CDR2 is SYGVKD in the germline V gene. This CDR3 region has 15 residues. This chain's CDR3 is CAISAGTGTSYEQYF. CDR3 DNA sequence: TGTGCCATCAGTGCCGGGACAGGGACGTCCTACGAGCAGTACTTC.

The J gene is TRBJ2-2, the V gene TRBV28; D unclear. Per germline, CDR1 MDHEN and CDR2 SYDVKM. The ends were cut back, 7 bases at V and 3 bases at J, with 12 bases in the middle. The CDR3 has 14 residues. This CDR3 is CASTTGTHTGELFF. The CDR3 nucleotides read TGTGCCAGCACAACGGGCACTCACACCGGGGAGCTGTTTTTT.

The chain recombines TRBV28 with TRBJ2-2, with unresolved D. The germline V gene has CDR1 MDHEN and CDR2 SYDVKM. V shed 2 bases and J shed 3 bases, with 4 bases lying between them. The CDR3 is 13 amino acids. The CDR3 nucleotides are TGTGCCAGCAGTTTACCGCACACCGGGGAGCTGTTTTTT. Its translation is CASSLPHTGELFF. The variable domain in full, completed from reference TRBV28 and TRBJ2-2, reads DVKVTQSSRYLVKRTGEKVFLECVQDMDHENMFWYRQDPGLGLRLIYFSYDVKMKEKGDIPEGYSVSREKKERFSLILESASTNQTSMYLCASSLPHTGELFFGEGSRLTVL.

The chain links TRBV27 to TRBJ2-3; D unclear. The CDR3 loop spans 14 amino acids. V lost 2 bases, J lost 0 bases, and 6 bases lay in between. CDR1 is MNHEY and CDR2 is SMNVEV in the germline V gene (reference sequence). CDR3 nucleotide sequence: TGTGCCAGCAGTTTAAGTTCTAGCACAGATACGCAGTATTTT. It specifies CASSLSSSTDTQYF.

The CDR3 DNA reads TGCGCCAGCAGCTTGGGGCTAGCGGGATCGGGGTACGAGCAGTACTTC. Amino acid sequence: CASSLGLAGSGYEQYF. This chain connects TRBV5-1 to TRBJ2-7; 9 bases match TRBD2. There are 16 residues in the CDR3. Germline V CDR1 and CDR2: SGHRS, YFSETQ. The trim removed 0 bases at V and 4 bases at J, leaving 8 bases unmatched.

The rearrangement uses TRBV29-1 and TRBJ1-1; no reliable D call. The CDR3 extends over 14 amino acids. CDR1 is SQVTM and CDR2 is ANQGSEA in the germline V gene. V was trimmed by 7 bases and J by 0 bases, leaving 15 bases between them. The CDR3 nucleotides read TGCAGCGCCAGGACCCCTAACTTGAACACTGAAGCTTTCTTT. Translation: CSARTPNLNTEAFF.

This chain links TRBV30 with TRBJ1-2, with TRBD1 matching 10 bases. The CDR3 length is 15 residues. Germline V gene lookup returns CDR1 GTSNPN and CDR2 SVGIG (reference sequence). V was clipped by 0 bases and J by 8 bases; unmatched bases: 9. This CDR3 is CAWSVPVTGGYGYTF. The DNA of the CDR3 is TGTGCCTGGAGTGTACCCGTGACAGGGGGCTACGGCTACACCTTC.